This passage covers 29 T cell receptor beta chains from one sample sequenced in a study of blood T cell repertoires in COVID-19. Data came from immunoSEQ multiplex PCR; TCRdb stores just in-frame clones and leaves some out. Here the sample spans about 91,000 clones, around nine tenths being singletons. The source material was peripheral blood. These TCRs come from a woman older than 75 with active COVID-19.

V gene TRBV6-6 combines with J gene TRBJ2-3; no clear D gene. The ends were cut back, 2 bases at V and 6 bases at J, with 12 bases in the middle. The CDR3 spans 14 residues. Germline-derived CDR1 and CDR2 are MNHNY and SVGAGI (reference sequence). The CDR3 reads CASSYSERWDTQYF. As DNA, the CDR3 is TGTGCCAGCAGTTACAGTGAGAGATGGGATACGCAGTATTTT.

The gene calls are TRBV6-2 or TRBV6-3 and TRBJ2-3; D may be TRBD2 (6 bases). Trimming took off 0 bases at V and 0 bases at J, with 10 bases between the two ends. Per the germline V gene, CDR1 is MNHEY and CDR2 is SVGEGT. The CDR3 contains 16 residues. The CDR3 sequence is CASSYSIAASTDTQYF. CDR3 DNA sequence: TGTGCCAGCAGTTACTCCATAGCGGCGAGCACAGATACGCAGTATTTT.

The chain couples TRBV4-2 to TRBJ1-3; no firm D call. V gave up 0 bases and J gave up 4 bases, with 13 bases separating them. This CDR3 has 16 amino acids. CDR1 and CDR2 (germline): LGHNA, YNFKEQ. The DNA of the CDR3 is TGTGCCAGCAGCCAAGAGAGCGGCGGGTACGGAAACACCATATATTTT. Encoded protein: CASSQESGGYGNTIYF.

The genes are TRBV2 and TRBJ2-3, with 7 bases aligning to TRBD1. V gave up 3 bases and J gave up 1 base; unmatched junction bases: 1. Germline loops: CDR1 SNHLY, CDR2 FYNNEI. The CDR3 has 14 amino acids. The CDR3 is CASSDQGGTDTQYF. CDR3 nucleotide sequence: TGTGCCAGCAGTGATCAGGGGGGCACAGATACGCAGTATTTT.

V is TRBV27 and J is TRBJ2-5; TRBD2 might be the D (6 bases). V shed 6 bases and J shed 1 base, with 15 bases lying between them. The CDR3 has 15 amino acids. Per germline, CDR1 MNHEY and CDR2 SMNVEV (reference sequence). Written as DNA, the CDR3 is TGTGCCAGCAGCACCATCCCGGGAGTCCAAGAGACCCAGTACTTC. Amino acid sequence: CASSTIPGVQETQYF.

The chain joins TRBV9 to TRBJ2-3; 7 nucleotides match TRBD2. V lost 3 bases to trimming and J lost 0 bases; unmatched junction nucleotides: 7. This CDR3 is 16 amino acids long. Germline V gene data show CDR1 as SGDLS and CDR2 as YYNGEE. In DNA form, the CDR3 reads TGTGCCAGCAGCGAAAATCTAGCGGAGAGCACAGATACGCAGTATTTT. Translated: CASSENLAESTDTQYF. Full variable domain (rest looked up from reference TRBV9 and TRBJ2-3): DSGVTQTPKHLITATGQRVTLRCSPRSGDLSVYWYQQSLDQGLQFLIQYYNGEERAKGNILERFSAQQFPDLHSELNLSSLELGDSALYFCASSENLAESTDTQYFGPGTRLTVL.

This clone turned up a few times. The chain has TRBV18 and TRBJ2-3; 11 bases are a match to TRBD2. The CDR3 runs 16 residues. Germline assignment: CDR1 KGHSH and CDR2 LQKENI. Losses at the gene ends were 8 bases for V and 7 bases for J; bases not matched to a gene: 14. Here the CDR3 reads CASKGLAVFKGNTQYF. Here the CDR3 DNA reads TGTGCCAGCAAGGGACTAGCGGTTTTCAAGGGGAATACGCAGTATTTT. The full variable domain, its missing parts supplied by reference TRBV18 and TRBJ2-3, is NAGVMQNPRHLVRRRGQEARLRCSPMKGHSHVYWYRQLPEEGLKFMVYLQKENIIDESGMPKERFSAEFPKEGPSILRIQQVVRGDSAAYFCASKGLAVFKGNTQYFGPGTRLTVL.

The chain uses TRBV6-2 or TRBV6-3 and TRBJ2-3, with 8 nucleotides matching TRBD2. Germline CDR1 is MNHEY and CDR2 is SVGEGT. CDR3 length: 14 residues. V was clipped by 2 bases and J by 5 bases; unmatched bases: 3. The CDR3 sequence: CASSYQRELDTQYF. As DNA, the CDR3 is TGTGCCAGCAGTTACCAGCGGGAGTTAGATACGCAGTATTTT.

This clone appeared once. The chain joins TRBV25-1 to TRBJ2-3; TRBD1 agrees at 9 bases. J lost 4 bases, V lost 3 bases, and 8 bases had no gene match. This CDR3 contains 16 residues. The germline V gene has CDR1 MGHDK and CDR2 SYGVNS. CDR3 loop: CASSDPGQGNADTQYF. The CDR3 DNA is TGTGCCAGCAGTGACCCCGGACAGGGGAATGCAGATACGCAGTATTTT.

The CDR3 protein is CATSRLSGRVQETQYF. The CDR3 DNA reads as TGTGCCACCTCACGCCTAAGCGGGAGAGTACAAGAGACCCAGTACTTC. The chain is built from TRBV28 and TRBJ2-5; 8 nucleotides match TRBD2. This CDR3 is built from 16 residues. With 10 bases clipped from V and 2 bases from J, the junction kept 15 bases outside the gene matches. In germline, CDR1 is MDHEN, CDR2 SYDVKM.

The J gene is TRBJ2-1, the V gene TRBV5-6, with 9 bases fitting TRBD1. The germline CDR1 and CDR2 sequences are SGHDT and YYEEEE. Trimming took 0 bases from V and 8 from J; bases not matched to a gene: 3. The CDR3 extends over 14 amino acids. CDR3 protein: CASSLVDRGDEQFF. The CDR3 region has the DNA TGTGCCAGCAGCTTGGTAGACAGGGGGGATGAGCAGTTCTTC.

CDR3 coding DNA: TGTGCCAGCAGTTTATTAGAAAGCTCCTACAATGAGCAGTTCTTC. Its translation: CASSLLESSYNEQFF. This chain connects TRBV28 to TRBJ2-1; no reliable D call. The CDR3 loop spans 15 amino acids. Deletions cut 1 base from V and 0 bases from J, with 7 bases between. CDR1 is MDHEN, CDR2 SYDVKM, per germline.

The V gene is TRBV6-1, the J gene TRBJ1-5, with no clear D. The CDR3 consists of 14 residues. V was shortened by 3 bases and J by 3 bases, with 9 bases between the two germline ends. Germline CDR1 is MNHNS and CDR2 is SASEGT. CDR3 coding DNA: TGTGCCAGCAGTGATATAACAGCCAATCAGCCCCAGCATTTT. Protein product: CASSDITANQPQHF.

V is TRBV3-1 (or the pseudogene TRBV3-2) and J is TRBJ2-3; 8 bases align to TRBD1. V trimming: 3 bases; J trimming: 1 base; junction bases outside the gene matches: 0. Germline assignment: CDR1 LGHDT and CDR2 YNNKEL (reference sequence). This CDR3 comprises 14 residues. The CDR3 sequence is CASSHRGRTDTQYF. Here the CDR3 DNA reads TGTGCCAGCAGCCACAGGGGGCGCACAGATACGCAGTATTTT.

The V and J genes are TRBV7-8 and TRBJ2-6, with a possible D match to TRBD1 (6 bases). The ends were cut back, 1 base at V and 4 bases at J, with 11 bases in the middle. CDR3 size: 16 residues. The V gene's germline CDR1 is SGHVS and CDR2 FQNEAQ. The CDR3 nucleotides read TGTGCCAGCAGCTTAGGGACAGCGGAGGGGGCCAACGTCCTGACTTTC. It encodes CASSLGTAEGANVLTF.

J is TRBJ2-3 and V is TRBV11-1; D is ambiguous. Germline CDR1 reads SGHAT; CDR2 reads FQDESV (reference sequence). This CDR3 comprises 12 residues. The ends were cut back, 6 bases at V and 5 bases at J, with 9 bases in the middle. The CDR3 DNA reads as TGTGCCAGCAGTCAGGTTGGAGATACGCAGTATTTT. As protein: CASSQVGDTQYF.

The chain recombines TRBV20-1 with TRBJ2-5; D gene unclear. Germline values: CDR1 DFQATT, CDR2 SNEGSKA (reference sequence). The CDR3 has 13 residues. Trimming took off 3 bases at V and 5 bases at J, with 13 bases between the two ends. This CDR3 reads CSASITATETQYF. In DNA, the CDR3 is TGCAGTGCTAGTATCACAGCAACGGAGACCCAGTACTTC.

J is TRBJ2-3 and V is TRBV2, with 9 bases lining up with TRBD1. Germline loops: CDR1 SNHLY, CDR2 FYNNEI. Trimming removed 7 bases from V and 2 bases from J; junction bases left unmatched: 4. The CDR3 runs to 14 residues. CDR3 sequence: CASTGTGITDTQYF. DNA for the CDR3: TGTGCCAGCACCGGGACAGGGATCACAGATACGCAGTATTTT.

This clone was counted a few times. The chain links TRBV21-1 to TRBJ1-1. TRBV21-1 is designated a pseudogene. There are 17 residues in the CDR3. The CDR3 region has the DNA TGTGCCAGCAGCAAAGATCCCTCGGCGGGGGGGCTGACTGAAGCTTTCTTT. The encoded protein is CASSKDPSAGGLTEAFF.

V and J are TRBV7-9 and TRBJ2-1; a weak D match, TRBD2 (5 bases). The CDR3 contains 15 residues. V was shortened by 3 bases and J by 0 bases, with 9 bases between the two germline ends. The V gene's germline CDR1 is SEHNR and CDR2 FQNEAQ (reference sequence). CDR3 bases: TGTGCCAGCAGCTTGCGGGCGACCTCCTACAATGAGCAGTTCTTC. This encodes CASSLRATSYNEQFF.

The chain carries TRBV7-8 and TRBJ2-7, with D tentatively TRBD1 (5 bases). Germline CDR1 and CDR2: SGHVS and FQNEAQ. The CDR3 consists of 14 residues. V was trimmed by 7 bases and J by 5 bases, leaving 18 bases between them. This chain's CDR3 is CASNPPGWFHEQYF. CDR3 DNA: TGTGCCAGCAACCCCCCAGGGTGGTTCCACGAGCAGTACTTC.

This clone was counted once. The chain has TRBV6-5 and TRBJ1-2; D call uncertain. The CDR3 is 12 residues long. Germline CDR1 reads MNHEY; CDR2 reads SVGAGI. The V end was cut by 6 bases, the J end by 8 bases, with 13 bases between. The CDR3 coding sequence is TGTGCCAGCAGAGGTTCTTCGGGGGGCTACACCTTC. This gives the protein CASRGSSGGYTF.

The chain joins TRBV29-1 to TRBJ1-1, with D possibly matching TRBD1 (5 bases). Germline V lookup: CDR1 SQVTM, CDR2 ANQGSEA. Trimming stripped 4 bases from V and 8 bases from J, with 11 bases between. The CDR3 loop spans 11 amino acids. The CDR3 nucleotides read TGCAGCGTTGGGGGGAGGGTGGAAGCTTTCTTT. Encoded protein: CSVGGRVEAFF.

CDR3 sequence: CSQGGETQYF. The CDR3 DNA sequence: TGCAGTCAGGGGGGAGAGACCCAGTACTTC. This chain connects TRBV20-1 to TRBJ2-5; a weak D match, TRBD1 (7 bases). The CDR3 covers 10 residues. Germline CDR1 reads DFQATT; CDR2 reads SNEGSKA (reference sequence). Trimming cost V 8 bases and J 4 bases, with 8 bases left between them.

Comments on this clone: An end of the junction differs from the germline gene, which may be a read error. The chain recombines TRBV5-6 with TRBJ1-1, with D possibly matching TRBD1 (6 bases). The CDR3 is 13 amino acids. Per the germline V gene, CDR1 is SGHDT and CDR2 is YYEEEE. The DNA of the CDR3 is TGTGCCAGCAGGTTGGACAGGAACACTGAAGCTTTCTTT. Its protein product is CASRLDRNTEAFF.

This clone has just one count. The rearrangement joins TRBV19 to TRBJ2-5; 10 bases line up with TRBD1. Per germline, CDR1 LNHDA and CDR2 SQIVND (reference sequence). The CDR3 is made up of 13 amino acids. The V gene end was trimmed by 4 bases and the J gene end by 7 bases; junction bases not matched to a gene: 3. The CDR3 reads CASSRDRGSTQYF. The CDR3 nucleotides are TGTGCCAGTAGTAGGGACAGGGGCTCGACCCAGTACTTC. Drawing the rest from reference TRBV19 and TRBJ2-5, the complete variable domain is DGGITQSPKYLFRKEGQNVTLSCEQNLNHDAMYWYRQDPGQGLRLIYYSQIVNDFQKGDIAEGYSVSREKKESFPLTVTSAQKNPTAFYLCASSRDRGSTQYFGPGTRLLVL.

The gene calls are TRBV9 and TRBJ2-5; D is perhaps TRBD1 (6 bases). Germline-derived CDR1 and CDR2 are SGDLS and YYNGEE. The length of the CDR3 is 15 residues. The V and J ends lost 2 bases and 2 bases respectively, with 13 bases between them. CDR3 region: CASSVDAGQQETQYF. CDR3 DNA sequence: TGTGCCAGCAGCGTCGACGCAGGACAGCAAGAGACCCAGTACTTC.

Here the CDR3 reads CATSRGTSHNEQFF. The DNA of the CDR3 is TGTGCCACCAGCAGAGGGACTAGCCACAATGAGCAGTTCTTC. The genes are TRBV15 and TRBJ2-1; 8 nucleotides align to TRBD2. The CDR3 loop spans 14 amino acids. From germline, CDR1 is LNHNV and CDR2 YYDKDF (reference sequence). Unmatched junction bases numbered 1, after V lost 1 base and J lost 5 bases.

This chain links TRBV9 with TRBJ2-1, with a tentative D call TRBD2 (5 bases). The CDR3 totals 16 residues. Trimming removed 0 bases at V and 9 bases at J, with 19 bases between. The germline CDR1 and CDR2 sequences are SGDLS and YYNGEE. CDR3 DNA sequence: TGTGCCAGCAGCGTAGGTGTAGGAGGAGCGGCCGGTGAGCAGTTCTTC. Its protein product is CASSVGVGGAAGEQFF.